The 8 T cell receptor beta chains below come from one sample, sequenced in a study of shared clonotypes between healthy human individuals. CD8 cells regarded as naive lacked CD45RO, were positively chosen for CCR7, and omitted terminally differentiated effector memory CD45RA+ cells. Produced via immunoSEQ multiplex PCR; TCRdb's table is partial and in-frame only. This table has under 600,000 clones, nearly 98% appearing once. Sequences were obtained from naive CD8+ T cells sorted from blood. The receptors derive from a man younger than 45 in good health.

A single count supports this clone. CDR3 DNA sequence: TGTGCCAGCAGCCCTGAAGCTAGCGGACGAGAGACCCAGTACTTC. Translating it yields CASSPEASGRETQYF. The rearrangement joins TRBV7-6 to TRBJ2-5; 7 bases fit TRBD2. CDR1 and CDR2 from the germline V gene are SGHVS and FNYEAQ. The CDR3 loop spans 15 amino acids. The V gene end was trimmed by 5 bases and the J gene end by 4 bases; junction bases not matched to a gene: 10. The whole variable domain, filled in from reference TRBV7-6 and TRBJ2-5, reads GAGVSQSPRYKVTKRGQDVALRCDPISGHVSLYWYRQALGQGPEFLTYFNYEAQQDKSGLPNDRFSAERPEGSISTLTIQRTEQRDSAMYRCASSPEASGRETQYFGPGTRLLVL.

The CDR3 is CASSLAQAGGPYEQYF. The CDR3, as DNA: TGTGCCAGCAGCTTAGCTCAAGCGGGAGGTCCCTACGAGCAGTACTTC. The chain uses TRBV7-9 and TRBJ2-7; TRBD2 matches at 9 bases. The CDR3 loop spans 16 amino acids. Trimming at V came to 0 bases and at J to 2 bases, leaving 5 bases not matched to a gene. Germline loops: CDR1 SEHNR, CDR2 FQNEAQ (reference sequence).

Notes on this clone: Additional DNA sequences in this sample encode the identical CDR3. The chain is built from TRBV18 and TRBJ2-7; the D is unclear. CDR1 is KGHSH and CDR2 is LQKENI in the germline V gene. With 0 bases removed from V and 4 bases from J, the gap between germline ends came to 7 bases. The CDR3 runs to 13 residues. CDR3 residues: CASSPPVGYEQYF. In nucleotides, the CDR3 is TGTGCCAGCTCACCACCGGTGGGGTACGAGCAGTACTTC. Together with reference TRBV18 and TRBJ2-7, the CDR3 gives the full variable domain: NAGVMQNPRHLVRRRGQEARLRCSPMKGHSHVYWYRQLPEEGLKFMVYLQKENIIDESGMPKERFSAEFPKEGPSILRIQQVVRGDSAAYFCASSPPVGYEQYFGPGTRLTVT.

The V call is TRBV11-2, the J call TRBJ2-2, with TRBD2 matching over 10 bases. Per the germline V gene, CDR1 is SGHAT and CDR2 is FQNNGV. With 7 bases clipped from V and 3 bases from J, the junction kept 8 bases outside the gene matches. CDR3 length: 16 residues. The CDR3 DNA follows: TGTGCCAGCAACTCCTCAGCGGGAGGGTACACCGGGGAGCTGTTTTTT. It yields the protein CASNSSAGGYTGELFF.

The chain recombines TRBV18 with TRBJ2-5; 11 bases fit TRBD1. Germline assignment: CDR1 KGHSH and CDR2 LQKENI. J lost 4 bases, V lost 1 base, and 5 bases had no gene match. The CDR3 covers 16 residues. The CDR3, as DNA: TGTGCCAGCTCACCACGGACAGGGGGCGCAGGAGAGACCCAGTACTTC. Its translation is CASSPRTGGAGETQYF. The entire variable domain, with the rest obtained from reference TRBV18 and TRBJ2-5, is as follows: NAGVMQNPRHLVRRRGQEARLRCSPMKGHSHVYWYRQLPEEGLKFMVYLQKENIIDESGMPKERFSAEFPKEGPSILRIQQVVRGDSAAYFCASSPRTGGAGETQYFGPGTRLLVL.

This sequence joins TRBV21-1 and TRBJ1-5; the table's D call of TRBD1 was not tested on the DNA. TRBV21-1 is a known pseudogene. This CDR3 contains 15 residues. CDR3 DNA sequence: TGTGCCAGCAGCCCTTTAGGGGTAAGCAATCAGCCCCAGCATTTT. It is translated as CASSPLGVSNQPQHF.

This clone was recorded only once. This chain links TRBV11-2 with TRBJ2-7; D gene unclear. The CDR3 extends over 13 amino acids. Trimming took off 5 bases at V and 1 base at J, with 9 bases between the two ends. Germline assignment: CDR1 SGHAT and CDR2 FQNNGV. The CDR3 loop is CASSQTYSYEQYF. In nucleotides, the CDR3 is TGTGCCAGCAGCCAGACTTATTCCTACGAGCAGTACTTC. Together with reference TRBV11-2 and TRBJ2-7, the CDR3 gives the full variable domain: EAGVAQSPRYKIIEKRQSVAFWCNPISGHATLYWYQQILGQGPKLLIQFQNNGVVDDSQLPKDRFSAERLKGVDSTLKIQPAKLEDSAVYLCASSQTYSYEQYFGPGTRLTVT.

The CDR3 region has the DNA TGTGCCAGCAGCGAGGGGCCGGAGGACTACTACGAGCAGTACTTC. Encoded protein: CASSEGPEDYYEQYF. The chain combines TRBV9 with TRBJ2-7; possible D gene TRBD2, 6 bases. The CDR3 has 15 residues. CDR1 is SGDLS, CDR2 YYNGEE, per germline. Trimming stripped 3 bases from V and 3 bases from J, with 16 bases between.